The 4 T cell receptor beta chains presented below share a single source sample, sequenced in a study of cytomegalovirus exposure and HLA in healthy donors. Primers: 60 Vbeta forward and 13 Jbeta reverse. Clones were read by immunoSEQ multiplex PCR, and TCRdb kept only the in-frame ones, dropping some. This table lists 75,000 to 85,000 clones. The sequencing sample was made of PBMCs. The receptor set was obtained from a man in his fifties or sixties in good health and CMV-seronegative.

This chain links TRBV9 with TRBJ1-5, with TRBD1 matching over 7 bases. J was trimmed by 6 bases and V by 3 bases; bases with no gene match: 9. The CDR3 contains 15 residues. The germline V gene has CDR1 SGDLS and CDR2 YYNGEE. CDR3 region: CASSATGEDGQPQHF. In nucleotides, the CDR3 is TGTGCCAGCAGCGCCACAGGGGAGGATGGTCAGCCCCAGCATTTT. The complete variable domain, with remaining parts taken from reference TRBV9 and TRBJ1-5, reads DSGVTQTPKHLITATGQRVTLRCSPRSGDLSVYWYQQSLDQGLQFLIQYYNGEERAKGNILERFSAQQFPDLHSELNLSSLELGDSALYFCASSATGEDGQPQHFGDGTRLSIL.

The gene calls are TRBV2 and TRBJ1-1; no clear D. Trimming pared 7 bases from V and 5 bases from J, leaving 14 bases between. The CDR3 is 13 residues long. Germline loops: CDR1 SNHLY, CDR2 FYNNEI. CDR3: CASTLEVGTEAFF. Written as DNA, the CDR3 is TGTGCCAGCACCCTAGAAGTTGGAACTGAAGCTTTCTTT.

V gene TRBV9 combines with J gene TRBJ1-2, with no clear D. This CDR3 has 10 residues. Germline CDR1 and CDR2: SGDLS and YYNGEE. Trimming stripped 3 bases from V and 7 bases from J, with 4 bases between. The DNA for the CDR3 is TGTGCCAGCAGCGGACTTGGCTACACCTTC. This sequence encodes CASSGLGYTF.

The chain combines TRBV19 with TRBJ2-7; 10 bases align to TRBD1. The CDR3 covers 14 residues. CDR1 and CDR2 (germline): LNHDA, SQIVND (reference sequence). The junction had 2 bases not matched to a gene; V was cut back by 4 bases and J by 2 bases. The CDR3 spells CASSNGQGAYEQYF. The CDR3 DNA reads as TGTGCCAGTAGTAATGGACAGGGGGCCTACGAGCAGTACTTC. Full variable domain (outside the CDR3, taken from reference TRBV19 and TRBJ2-7): DGGITQSPKYLFRKEGQNVTLSCEQNLNHDAMYWYRQDPGQGLRLIYYSQIVNDFQKGDIAEGYSVSREKKESFPLTVTSAQKNPTAFYLCASSNGQGAYEQYFGPGTRLTVT.